The present entry profiles one TCR beta chain with its context. Its specificity is not known. Germline CDR1 is GTSNPN and CDR2 is SVGIG (reference sequence). Trimming took off 2 bases at V and 4 bases at J, with 11 bases between the two ends. This CDR3 spans 13 amino acids. The donors gave bone marrow, and they were healthy. This specimen comes from a study of cytomegalovirus exposure and HLA in healthy donors. Study-level points and caveats: Presence/absence analyses assumed roughly uniform sequencing depth across donors. Reports showed the classifier diagnosing cytomegalovirus status with high specificity and sensitivity.

PCR amplification relied on 60 Vbeta primers (plus 13 Jbeta primers). Profiling relied on immunoSEQ multiplex PCR, and the TCRdb table lists in-frame clones only, not all of them. The sample table includes 87,000 or so clones. The receptor was isolated from a man aged 50 or older in good health and CMV-seropositive. The rearrangement joins TRBV30 to TRBJ1-1; TRBD1 might be the D (5 bases). Source material: PBMCs. CDR3 loop: CAWSTQGGTEAFF. The CDR3 bases are TGTGCCTGGAGTACCCAGGGAGGCACTGAAGCTTTCTTT.